This TCR beta chain appears in the sequencing data of a study of blood T cell repertoires in COVID-19. Study background: PBMCs, B-cell-depleted T cells, or T cells were the source of the cDNA or gDNA that made up the material.

This CDR3 region has 14 residues. Trimming took 4 bases from V and 2 from J, leaving 12 bases between them. Germline values: CDR1 SGHRS, CDR2 YFSETQ. Sequencing was performed with immunoSEQ multiplex PCR; in TCRdb, only in-frame clones are kept and a portion is missing. The profile shows 400,000 to 450,000 clones, roughly 90% of them singletons. With respect to this clone: This CDR3 is also generated by other DNA sequences in the sample.

Input material: peripheral blood. This sequence originates from a man aged 18 to 30 with COVID-19, enrolled during active disease. V is TRBV5-1 and J is TRBJ1-1, with no clear D. The CDR3 nucleotides are TGCGCCAGCAGCCTGGTTCCGGGTAACACTGAAGCTTTCTTT. It translates to CASSLVPGNTEAFF. The whole variable domain, remainder taken from reference TRBV5-1 and TRBJ1-1, is KAGVTQTPRYLIKTRGQQVTLSCSPISGHRSVSWYQQTPGQGLQFLFEYFSETQRNKGNFPGRFSGRQFSNSRSEMNVSTLELGDSALYLCASSLVPGNTEAFFGQGTRLTVV.